The text below deals with one TCR beta chain. Its antigen is currently unknown. The data stem from a study of CD4 T cells in relation to SARS-CoV-2 and coronaviruses. The J segment lost 7 bases and the V segment lost 4 bases, leaving 6 bases of the junction unmatched. CDR1 and CDR2 (germline): SGHRS, YFSETQ. The CDR3 is 14 residues long. CD4+ T cells from unexposed donors were obtained before the COVID-19 pandemic (2011-2018). After more than eight days of culture, CD4+ T cells were isolated. Sequenced by immunoSEQ multiplex PCR; TCRdb stores in-frame clones only, minus some. The table records about 19,000 clones, approximately 77% of them present only once.

This clonotype was obtained from a human donor in good health. The chain uses TRBV5-1 and TRBJ2-1; 9 positions agree with TRBD2. Sequences were obtained from CD4+ T cells from PBMCs, cultured in vitro. This CDR3 reads CASSVGTSRNEQFF. In nucleotides, the CDR3 is TGCGCCAGCAGCGTCGGGACTAGCAGGAATGAGCAGTTCTTC.